This is a list of T cell receptor beta chains from one sample in a study of CD8+ T cells in alopecia areata. Sequencing used immunoSEQ multiplex PCR; TCRdb keeps in-frame clones, though not all of them. The repertoire holds roughly 250,000 clones, with less than 80% as singletons. The sequencing used CD4+ T cells sorted from blood, collected at week 0. These receptors originate from a human donor with alopecia areata. Each CDR3 is given with its conserved first and last residue. The order of the fields is clone size, D gene, V gene, J gene, CDR3 DNA, CDR3 protein. D genes are given only for firm matches. Clone size is shown for a subset of rows, as once, few, many or a class of expanded clone.

abundance: NA; d_gene: TRBD2; v_gene: TRBV30; j_gene: TRBJ2-3; CDR3nt: TGTGCCTGGACTAGCGGAGACACAGATACGCAGTATTTT; CDR3aa: CAWTSGDTDTQYF
abundance: NA; d_gene: TRBD2; v_gene: TRBV9; j_gene: TRBJ2-1; CDR3nt: TGTGCCAGCAGCCGGACCACTCCGGGACTAGCGTTCTCCTACAATGAGCAGTTCTTC; CDR3aa: CASSRTTPGLAFSYNEQFF
abundance: few; d_gene: NA; v_gene: TRBV6-9; j_gene: TRBJ2-5; CDR3nt: TGTGCCAGCAGTTATTCGAGACCCCCGAGACTCCAAGAGACCCAGTACTTC; CDR3aa: CASSYSRPPRLQETQYF
abundance: NA; d_gene: NA; v_gene: TRBV30; j_gene: TRBJ2-4; CDR3nt: TGTGCCTGGGAGGACGAGACAGCCAAAAACATTCAGTACTTC; CDR3aa: CAWEDETAKNIQYF
abundance: medium-sized; d_gene: TRBD1; v_gene: TRBV7-9; j_gene: TRBJ1-5; CDR3nt: TGTGCCAGCAGCTCGGGACAGGGCAATCAGCCCCAGCATTTT; CDR3aa: CASSSGQGNQPQHF
abundance: NA; d_gene: NA; v_gene: TRBV5-1; j_gene: TRBJ1-2; CDR3nt: TGCGCCAGCAGACCCGATAACTATGGCTACACCTTC; CDR3aa: CASRPDNYGYTF
abundance: few; d_gene: NA; v_gene: TRBV7-2; j_gene: TRBJ2-3; CDR3nt: TGTGCCAGCAGCTTAATGGGGGGTGTTACAGATACGCAGTATTTT; CDR3aa: CASSLMGGVTDTQYF
abundance: NA; d_gene: NA; v_gene: TRBV29-1; j_gene: TRBJ1-2; CDR3nt: TGCAGCGTTCTTTCTAACTATGGCTACACCTTC; CDR3aa: CSVLSNYGYTF
abundance: NA; d_gene: TRBD1; v_gene: TRBV7-3; j_gene: TRBJ2-7; CDR3nt: TGTGCCAGCAGCGCGGACAGGTCTTACGAGCAGTACTTC; CDR3aa: CASSADRSYEQYF
abundance: NA; d_gene: TRBD1; v_gene: TRBV10-3; j_gene: TRBJ2-2; CDR3nt: TGTGCCATCAGACGACAGGGAAACACCGGGGAGCTGTTTTTT; CDR3aa: CAIRRQGNTGELFF
abundance: few; d_gene: NA; v_gene: TRBV29-1; j_gene: TRBJ2-5; CDR3nt: TGCAGCGTTGGAATAAAACAAGAGACCCAGTACTTC; CDR3aa: CSVGIKQETQYF
abundance: NA; d_gene: NA; v_gene: TRBV7-9; j_gene: TRBJ2-7; CDR3nt: TGTGCCAGCAGCTTTCTATCCTACGAGCAGTACTTC; CDR3aa: CASSFLSYEQYF
abundance: NA; d_gene: NA; v_gene: TRBV27; j_gene: TRBJ1-1; CDR3nt: TGTGCCAGCAGAAGGAACACTGAAGCTTTCTTT; CDR3aa: CASRRNTEAFF
abundance: NA; d_gene: NA; v_gene: TRBV7-2; j_gene: TRBJ1-5; CDR3nt: TGTGCCAGCAGCTTAACCCGGCAGCCCCAGCATTTT; CDR3aa: CASSLTRQPQHF
abundance: once; d_gene: TRBD1; v_gene: TRBV9; j_gene: TRBJ2-5; CDR3nt: TGTGCCAGCAGCGGTAGCGTAGGGGGCCTCGAGACCCAGTACTTC; CDR3aa: CASSGSVGGLETQYF
abundance: NA; d_gene: TRBD2; v_gene: TRBV15; j_gene: TRBJ2-1; CDR3nt: TGTGCCACCAGCAGAGATCCCGGGACTAGCGGGGCCGGCGGGCAGTTCTTC; CDR3aa: CATSRDPGTSGAGGQFF
abundance: few; d_gene: NA; v_gene: TRBV5-6; j_gene: TRBJ2-5; CDR3nt: TGTGCCAGCAGCTTAGGGATAGAGACCCAGTACTTC; CDR3aa: CASSLGIETQYF
abundance: NA; d_gene: TRBD1; v_gene: TRBV4-1; j_gene: TRBJ2-7; CDR3nt: TGCGCCAGCAGCCTGGGACAGGGGAAACCCTACGAGCAGTACTTC; CDR3aa: CASSLGQGKPYEQYF
abundance: NA; d_gene: NA; v_gene: TRBV30; j_gene: TRBJ2-2; CDR3nt: TGTGCCTGGAGTTACGGGGTATCGAACACCGGGGAGCTGTTTTTT; CDR3aa: CAWSYGVSNTGELFF
abundance: NA; d_gene: NA; v_gene: TRBV5-6; j_gene: TRBJ2-2; CDR3nt: TGTGCCAGCAGCTTGGCCGGGGAGCTGTTTTTT; CDR3aa: CASSLAGELFF
abundance: NA; d_gene: NA; v_gene: TRBV4-3; j_gene: TRBJ2-7; CDR3nt: TGCGCCAGCAGCCAAGATAGGGCAGTAGACTCCTACGAGCAGTACTTC; CDR3aa: CASSQDRAVDSYEQYF
abundance: NA; d_gene: TRBD1; v_gene: TRBV7-9; j_gene: TRBJ2-3; CDR3nt: TGTGCCAGCAGCCTCGACAGGGCCTGGGAAGATACGCAGTATTTT; CDR3aa: CASSLDRAWEDTQYF
abundance: NA; d_gene: NA; v_gene: TRBV7-9; j_gene: TRBJ1-1; CDR3nt: TGTGCCAGCAGACCCCTTGGGGACACTGAAGCTTTCTTT; CDR3aa: CASRPLGDTEAFF
abundance: NA; d_gene: NA; v_gene: TRBV4-2; j_gene: TRBJ2-5; CDR3nt: TGTGCCAGCAGCCAAGATGGCTTCGCGGAGACCCAGTACTTC; CDR3aa: CASSQDGFAETQYF
abundance: NA; d_gene: NA; v_gene: TRBV4-1; j_gene: TRBJ2-1; CDR3nt: TGCGCCAGCAGCCAAGTGAACATTCTGGTAGCGGATGAGCAGTTCTTC; CDR3aa: CASSQVNILVADEQFF
abundance: NA; d_gene: NA; v_gene: TRBV25-1; j_gene: TRBJ2-5; CDR3nt: TGTGCCAGCAGTCCGCGCCTCCGAGGAGAGACCCAGTACTTC; CDR3aa: CASSPRLRGETQYF
abundance: NA; d_gene: NA; v_gene: TRBV18; j_gene: TRBJ1-1; CDR3nt: TGTGCCAGCTCACAGTCGGGCCCGAACACTGAAGCTTTCTTT; CDR3aa: CASSQSGPNTEAFF
abundance: NA; d_gene: NA; v_gene: TRBV13; j_gene: TRBJ2-7; CDR3nt: TGTGCCAGCAGCCCTCAGTCAGGGACACCGCAGGCCTACGAGCAGTACTTC; CDR3aa: CASSPQSGTPQAYEQYF